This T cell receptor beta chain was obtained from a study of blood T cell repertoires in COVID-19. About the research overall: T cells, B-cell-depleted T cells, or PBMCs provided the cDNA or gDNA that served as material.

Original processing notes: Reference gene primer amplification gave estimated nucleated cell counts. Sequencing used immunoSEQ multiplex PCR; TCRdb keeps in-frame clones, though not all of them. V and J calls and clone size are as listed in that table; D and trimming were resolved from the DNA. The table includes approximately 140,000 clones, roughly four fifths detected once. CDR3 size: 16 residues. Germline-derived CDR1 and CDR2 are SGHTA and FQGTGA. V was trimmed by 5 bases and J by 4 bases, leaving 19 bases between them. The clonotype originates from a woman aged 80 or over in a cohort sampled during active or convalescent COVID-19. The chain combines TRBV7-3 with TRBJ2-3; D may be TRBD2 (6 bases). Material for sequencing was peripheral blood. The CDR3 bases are TGTGCCAGCAGCCCTCAACCGGGACTGCTTTCAGATACGCAGTATTTT. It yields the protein CASSPQPGLLSDTQYF.